These 19 T cell receptor beta chains were all obtained from the same sample, sequenced in a study of T cell changes during pregnancy in multiple sclerosis. Clones were sequenced by immunoSEQ multiplex PCR, and TCRdb holds only the in-frame ones, with some missing. The sample carries roughly 79,000 clones, around 95% recorded once. The sample consisted of peripheral blood, taken in the second trimester of pregnancy. The receptor set was obtained from a female donor in good health, enrolled as a control in a pregnancy study.

The chain recombines TRBV28 with TRBJ2-5; 7 nucleotides line up with TRBD2. V shed 6 bases, J shed 4 bases, and the junction held 5 bases outside the gene matches. The CDR3 extends over 13 amino acids. Germline V gene lookup returns CDR1 MDHEN and CDR2 SYDVKM. CDR3 DNA sequence: TGTGCCAGCAGGCGGGGAGGGTTAGAGACCCAGTACTTC. Translating it yields CASRRGGLETQYF.

The chain links TRBV25-1 to TRBJ2-5; D is uncertain. Trimming removed 1 base at V and 4 bases at J, with 10 bases between. Germline V gives CDR1 MGHDK, CDR2 SYGVNS. The CDR3 runs 14 residues. The CDR3 is CASSEFTAPETQYF. DNA for the CDR3: TGTGCCAGCAGTGAATTCACAGCTCCAGAGACCCAGTACTTC.

Only one count was recorded for this clone. This sequence joins TRBV29-1 and TRBJ1-3, with D possibly matching TRBD1 (5 bases). The germline V and J ends were trimmed by 4 bases and 0 bases, with 16 bases remaining between them. The CDR3 loop spans 16 amino acids. From germline, CDR1 is SQVTM and CDR2 ANQGSEA. This CDR3 reads CSVVKGPNDSGNTIYF. The CDR3 region has the DNA TGCAGCGTTGTTAAGGGGCCGAATGACTCTGGAAACACCATATATTTT.

J is TRBJ2-7 and V is TRBV15, with D maybe TRBD2 (6 bases). The germline V gene has CDR1 LNHNV and CDR2 YYDKDF (reference sequence). The ends were cut back, 0 bases at V and 6 bases at J, with 12 bases in the middle. CDR3 length: 14 amino acids. The CDR3 DNA reads as TGTGCCACCAGCAGAGATTATGAGGGAGGCGAGCAGTACTTC. Translating it yields CATSRDYEGGEQYF.

The chain combines TRBV7-2 with TRBJ1-1; no reliable D call. Germline CDR1 SGHTA, CDR2 FQGNSA. CDR3 length: 16 amino acids. Trimming cost V 7 bases and J 3 bases, with 21 bases left between them. CDR3 DNA sequence: TGTGCCAGCACCAAACCCACGGGTTCCCCCTACACTGAAGCTTTCTTT. Translated, it gives CASTKPTGSPYTEAFF.

V and J are TRBV25-1 and TRBJ2-7, with TRBD1 identical over 7 bases. The CDR3 covers 13 residues. Trimming took 7 bases from V and 2 from J; bases not matched to a gene: 5. Germline V lookup: CDR1 MGHDK, CDR2 SYGVNS. This chain's CDR3 is CASTMTGTYEQYF. As DNA, the CDR3 is TGTGCCAGCACCATGACAGGGACCTACGAGCAGTACTTC.

This clone was picked up one time. The chain carries TRBV6-5 and TRBJ1-6; 7 positions agree with TRBD1. Germline-derived CDR1 and CDR2 are MNHEY and SVGAGI. Germline trimming cut 2 bases from V and 10 bases from J; bases unmatched to any gene: 8. The CDR3 runs to 15 residues. DNA for the CDR3: TGTGCCAGCAGTTACGGGGCAGGGGGTTCCTCACCCCTCCACTTT. It is translated as CASSYGAGGSSPLHF.

The CDR3 loop reads CASTPPWGPYGYTF. The CDR3 DNA is TGTGCCAGTACACCACCCTGGGGGCCCTATGGCTACACCTTC. This sequence joins TRBV19 and TRBJ1-2; D may be TRBD1 (6 bases). The V gene's germline CDR1 is LNHDA and CDR2 SQIVND (reference sequence). This CDR3 region has 14 residues. Between the trimmed V and J ends, which lost 7 bases and 4 bases, there was a span of 16 bases.

The V and J genes are TRBV7-3 and TRBJ2-3, with 10 bases aligning to TRBD1. The V gene's germline CDR1 is SGHTA and CDR2 FQGTGA. This CDR3 comprises 15 residues. V gave up 5 bases and J gave up 3 bases; unmatched junction bases: 5. The CDR3 DNA follows: TGTGCCAGCAGCCCTGACAGGGGGCGGACAGATACGCAGTATTTT. It translates to CASSPDRGRTDTQYF.

The V call is TRBV4-1, the J call TRBJ2-3; 8 nucleotides line up with TRBD1. There are 16 residues in the CDR3. CDR1 is MGHRA, CDR2 YSYEKL, per germline. The V gene end was trimmed by 0 bases and the J gene end by 4 bases; junction bases not matched to a gene: 6. CDR3 bases: TGCGCCAGCAGCCAAGACCTGACAGGGGTGTCAGATACGCAGTATTTT. It specifies CASSQDLTGVSDTQYF.

The chain employs TRBV2 and TRBJ2-3, with D possibly being TRBD1 (6 bases). Trimming took off 8 bases at V and 8 bases at J, with 11 bases between the two ends. The CDR3 sequence is 11 residues long. Germline V gives CDR1 SNHLY, CDR2 FYNNEI. The CDR3 DNA reads TGTGCCAGCCGATTCAGGGGTACGCAGTATTTT. The encoded protein is CASRFRGTQYF.

This clone appeared once. The chain has TRBV13 and TRBJ2-7; TRBD2 might be the D (5 bases). This CDR3 has 14 residues. The ends were cut back, 0 bases at V and 2 bases at J, with 8 bases in the middle. Germline CDR1 and CDR2: PRHDT and FYEKMQ (reference sequence). The CDR3 spells CASSLGAATYEQYF. In DNA, the CDR3 is TGTGCCAGCAGCTTAGGAGCGGCGACCTACGAGCAGTACTTC.

This clone was counted once. V and J are TRBV7-9 and TRBJ1-2; 9 bases line up with TRBD1. Losses at the gene ends were 3 bases for V and 4 bases for J; bases not matched to a gene: 3. Germline lookup yields CDR1 SEHNR and CDR2 FQNEAQ (reference sequence). The CDR3 sequence is 14 residues long. This CDR3 reads CASSFLTGGYGYTF. The CDR3 bases are TGTGCCAGCAGCTTTCTGACAGGGGGCTATGGCTACACCTTC.

The chain recombines TRBV11-1 with TRBJ1-5, with D unclear. CDR1 and CDR2 (germline): SGHAT, FQDESV (reference sequence). Between the trimmed V and J ends, which lost 1 base and 4 bases, there was a span of 5 bases. The CDR3 is 13 residues long. DNA of the CDR3: TGTGCCAGCAGCTTAGACGGGAATCAGCCCCAGCATTTT. Its protein product is CASSLDGNQPQHF.

The CDR3 protein is CASSQDLGRFYEQYF. Written as DNA, the CDR3 is TGCGCCAGCAGCCAAGATCTGGGCAGATTCTACGAGCAGTACTTC. This chain uses TRBV4-3 with TRBJ2-7; no clear D. Germline V gene sequence: CDR1 LGHNA, CDR2 YSLEER. V gave up 0 bases and J gave up 3 bases, with 12 bases separating them. The CDR3 covers 15 residues.

This clone was seen just once. The chain links TRBV19 to TRBJ2-2; possible D gene TRBD1, 6 bases. Germline V gene data show CDR1 as LNHDA and CDR2 as SQIVND (reference sequence). The CDR3 length is 14 residues. Trimming pared 8 bases from V and 0 bases from J, leaving 10 bases between. The CDR3 DNA is TGTGCCAGTTCCGGGACAACGAACACCGGGGAGCTGTTTTTT. Translating it yields CASSGTTNTGELFF.

The rearrangement links TRBV7-2 to TRBJ2-5; TRBD1 matches 8 bases. Germline V CDR1 and CDR2: SGHTA, FQGNSA. The CDR3 sequence is 17 residues long. Trimming took 5 bases from V and 1 from J; bases not matched to a gene: 12. The DNA for the CDR3 is TGTGCCAGCAGCCCAGGGGCCCGGACAGGGATCCAAGAGACCCAGTACTTC. Translating it yields CASSPGARTGIQETQYF.

The chain carries TRBV7-6 and TRBJ2-3; D unresolved. V lost 5 bases to trimming and J lost 2 bases, with 17 bases between them. CDR1 is SGHVS, CDR2 FNYEAQ, per germline. CDR3 size: 16 residues. CDR3 DNA: TGTGCCAGCAGCCGCCGAGATAGCCATGTCACAGATACGCAGTATTTT. It codes for CASSRRDSHVTDTQYF.

Written as DNA, the CDR3 is TGCGCGGCCGACGATACTACGGAAAAACTGTTTTTT. Amino acid sequence: CAADDTTEKLFF. V is TRBV29-1 and J is TRBJ1-4, with D unclear. Germline V CDR1 and CDR2: SQVTM, ANQGSEA. This CDR3 has 12 residues.